Presented here are 3 T cell receptor beta chains from one specimen sequenced in a study of blood T cell repertoires in COVID-19. Using immunoSEQ multiplex PCR, the repertoire was profiled, and TCRdb retains in-frame clones only, with some absent. Here the sample spans around 100,000 clones, about four fifths being singletons. The source material was peripheral blood. All receptors come from a human donor in a cohort sampled during active COVID-19.

The V call is TRBV2, the J call TRBJ2-4; D is possibly TRBD1 (6 bases). The germline V and J ends were trimmed by 1 base and 12 bases, with 10 bases remaining between them. The CDR3 is 12 residues long. Germline loops: CDR1 SNHLY, CDR2 FYNNEI. As DNA, the CDR3 is TGTGCCAGCAGTGAAGAGACAGGCCCTCAGTACTTC. This codes for CASSEETGPQYF. The full variable domain, in which reference TRBV2 and TRBJ2-4 provide the parts outside the CDR3, is EPEVTQTPSHQVTQMGQEVILRCVPISNHLYFYWYRQILGQKVEFLVSFYNNEISEKSEIFDDQFSVERPDGSNFTLKIRSTKLEDSAMYFCASSEETGPQYFGAGTRLSVL.

Worth noting for this clone: One junction end does not reproduce the germline sequence, and a read error may be involved. This same CDR3 is encoded by further DNA sequences in the sample. This rearrangement joins TRBV12-5 to TRBJ2-3; TRBD1 might be the D (5 bases). The CDR3 length is 15 residues. Per germline, CDR1 LGHNT and CDR2 FRNRAP. CDR3 sequence reads: CASGLGQGGTDTQYF. DNA of the CDR3: TGTGCTAGTGGTTTGGGTCAGGGTGGAACAGATACGCAATATTTT.

The rearrangement uses TRBV28 and TRBJ1-2; 9 bases agree with TRBD1. Unmatched junction bases numbered 1, after V lost 4 bases and J lost 4 bases. Germline V gene lookup returns CDR1 MDHEN and CDR2 SYDVKM. The CDR3 has 13 residues. CDR3 DNA sequence: TGTGCCAGCAGTTCGACAGGGGGCTATGGCTACACCTTC. Encoded protein: CASSSTGGYGYTF.